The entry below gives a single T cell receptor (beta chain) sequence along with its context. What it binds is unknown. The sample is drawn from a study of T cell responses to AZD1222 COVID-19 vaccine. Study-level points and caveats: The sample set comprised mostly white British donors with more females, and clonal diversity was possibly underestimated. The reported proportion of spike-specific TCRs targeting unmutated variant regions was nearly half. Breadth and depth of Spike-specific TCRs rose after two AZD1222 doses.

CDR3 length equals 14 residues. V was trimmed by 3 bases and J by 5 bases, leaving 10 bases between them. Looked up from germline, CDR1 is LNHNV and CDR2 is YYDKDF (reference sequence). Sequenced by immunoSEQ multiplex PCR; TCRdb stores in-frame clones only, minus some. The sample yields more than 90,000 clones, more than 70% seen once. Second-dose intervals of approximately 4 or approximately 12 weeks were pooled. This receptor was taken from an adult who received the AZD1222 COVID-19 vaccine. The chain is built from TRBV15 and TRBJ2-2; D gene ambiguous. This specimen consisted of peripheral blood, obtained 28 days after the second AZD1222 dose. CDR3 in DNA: TGTGCCACCAGCAGTCCCACAAAGACCGGGGAGCTGTTTTTT. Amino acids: CATSSPTKTGELFF.